This TCR beta chain is from a study of blood T cell repertoires in COVID-19. Study-wide context: Some COVID-19 samples were acute and others convalescent; all came from the United States, Italy and Spain. Sources were T cells, B-cell-depleted T cells, or PBMCs; the material itself was cDNA or gDNA.

There are 15 residues in the CDR3. Germline assignment: CDR1 MNHNY and CDR2 SVGAGI (reference sequence). V was clipped by 2 bases and J by 6 bases; unmatched bases: 4. The authors' processing: Estimated nucleated cell counts came from reference gene primer amplification. The table came from immunoSEQ multiplex PCR; TCRdb's copy has only in-frame clones and leaves some out. The V and J calls and clone size were taken over from that table, and D and trimming were inferred from the DNA. The data hold about 120,000 clones, with approximately 77% observed a single time. This clonotype was obtained from a human donor in a cohort sampled during active COVID-19. Sequencing was carried out using peripheral blood. The chain combines TRBV6-6 with TRBJ2-2; TRBD1 agrees at 9 bases. The CDR3 reads CASSYGQGLAGELFF. In nucleotides, the CDR3 is TGTGCCAGCAGTTACGGACAGGGGTTGGCCGGGGAGCTGTTTTTT.